Listed here are 23 T cell receptor beta chains from one sample, sequenced in a study of control samples from healthy donors and cancer patients. The repertoire was sequenced with immunoSEQ multiplex PCR; TCRdb's copy has only in-frame clones and lacks some. The sample yields some 150,000 clones, over 90% seen once. Sequences were obtained from blood. The receptors were gathered from a man aged 50-60 years in good health.

The genes are TRBV19 and TRBJ2-1; TRBD2 aligns across 9 bases. J gave up 6 bases and V 3 bases, and 15 bases lay outside the gene matches. CDR1 LNHDA and CDR2 SQIVND come from the germline V gene (reference sequence). The CDR3 spans 18 residues. The CDR3 region is CASSMGGTSRSRFNEQFF. The CDR3 nucleotides read TGTGCCAGTAGTATGGGGGGGACTAGCCGGAGTAGGTTCAATGAGCAGTTCTTC. The whole variable domain, remainder taken from reference TRBV19 and TRBJ2-1, is DGGITQSPKYLFRKEGQNVTLSCEQNLNHDAMYWYRQDPGQGLRLIYYSQIVNDFQKGDIAEGYSVSREKKESFPLTVTSAQKNPTAFYLCASSMGGTSRSRFNEQFFGPGTRLTVL.

V usage is TRBV2 and J usage is TRBJ2-2, with 9 bases identical to TRBD2. V shed 6 bases, J shed 1 base, and the junction held 3 bases outside the gene matches. The germline CDR1 and CDR2 sequences are SNHLY and FYNNEI. The CDR3 is made up of 15 amino acids. The CDR3 DNA reads as TGTGCCAGCAGAAGACTAGCGGTGAACACCGGGGAGCTGTTTTTT. Translating it yields CASRRLAVNTGELFF.

V gene TRBV3-1 (or the pseudogene TRBV3-2) combines with J gene TRBJ2-1, with 10 nucleotides matching TRBD2. Trimming cost V 4 bases and J 5 bases; bases outside gene matches: 5. The V gene's germline CDR1 is LGHDT and CDR2 YNNKEL (reference sequence). The CDR3 consists of 15 residues. The CDR3 protein is CASSLLTSGNNEQFF. The CDR3 bases are TGTGCCAGCAGCCTTCTAACTAGCGGGAACAATGAGCAGTTCTTC.

The rearrangement uses TRBV28 and TRBJ1-1; D might be TRBD1 (5 bases). Between the trimmed V and J ends, which lost 7 bases and 0 bases, there was a span of 12 bases. CDR1 MDHEN and CDR2 SYDVKM come from the germline V gene. The CDR3 spans 14 residues. In nucleotides, the CDR3 is TGTGCCAGCAAGATTACGGGGGTGAACACTGAAGCTTTCTTT. Translation gives CASKITGVNTEAFF.

The chain joins TRBV10-3 to TRBJ2-5; TRBD1 aligns across 7 bases. The CDR3 is 13 residues long. Germline CDR1 is ENHRY and CDR2 is SYGVKD. J lost 1 base, V lost 10 bases, and 6 bases had no gene match. The CDR3 region is CATCRDSQETQYF. CDR3 nucleotide sequence: TGTGCCACTTGTCGGGACAGCCAAGAGACCCAGTACTTC.

The chain is built from TRBV7-9 and TRBJ2-2; possibly TRBD2 for D (6 bases). V was pared by 7 bases and J by 5 bases, with 11 bases between. This CDR3 is built from 13 residues. Germline V gives CDR1 SEHNR, CDR2 FQNEAQ (reference sequence). This chain's CDR3 is CASIVGGTGELFF. As DNA, the CDR3 is TGTGCCAGCATCGTTGGGGGGACCGGGGAGCTGTTTTTT.

This clone was seen a single time. The chain recombines TRBV9 with TRBJ1-1, with 8 bases matching TRBD1. V trimming: 0 bases; J trimming: 5 bases; junction bases outside the gene matches: 9. The CDR3 sequence is 16 residues long. CDR1 is SGDLS, CDR2 YYNGEE, per germline. This chain's CDR3 is CASSVVQGARLTEAFF. CDR3 nucleotides: TGTGCCAGCAGCGTAGTGCAGGGGGCGCGTCTGACTGAAGCTTTCTTT.

V is TRBV10-2 and J is TRBJ2-1, with no clear D. Germline CDR1 and CDR2: WSHSY and SAAADI. The CDR3 covers 11 residues. Trimming removed 10 bases from V and 7 bases from J, with 11 bases in between. Here the CDR3 DNA reads TGCGCCATCACATCTGGTAATGAGCAGTTCTTC. As protein: CAITSGNEQFF.

The gene calls are TRBV3-1 (or the pseudogene TRBV3-2) and TRBJ1-1; D unclear. The V end was cut by 3 bases, the J end by 1 base, with 9 bases between. From germline, CDR1 is LGHDT and CDR2 YNNKEL (reference sequence). CDR3 size: 14 residues. The DNA of the CDR3 is TGTGCCAGCAGCCATTGGGGAGGGAACACTGAAGCTTTCTTT. The encoded protein is CASSHWGGNTEAFF.

The chain joins TRBV28 to TRBJ2-5; D possibly corresponds to TRBD2 (7 bases). The germline CDR1 and CDR2 sequences are MDHEN and SYDVKM. The V gene lost 7 bases and the J gene lost 5 bases, with 11 bases spanning the gap. This CDR3 region has 12 residues. The CDR3 loop is CASKRGGETQYF. Written as DNA, the CDR3 is TGTGCCAGCAAAAGGGGGGGGGAGACCCAGTACTTC.

The chain combines TRBV20-1 with TRBJ2-1; no clear D. This CDR3 has 11 amino acids. Germline values: CDR1 DFQATT, CDR2 SNEGSKA (reference sequence). The V and J ends lost 5 bases and 9 bases respectively, with 11 bases between them. The chain's CDR3 is CSAHRAGEQFF. The CDR3 nucleotides read TGCAGTGCTCATAGGGCAGGTGAGCAGTTCTTC.

The genes are TRBV5-4 and TRBJ2-5; possibly TRBD1 or TRBD2 for D (5 bases each). V lost 2 bases and J lost 2, with 16 bases in between. The CDR3 consists of 16 residues. From germline, CDR1 is SGHNT and CDR2 YYREEE (reference sequence). Written as DNA, the CDR3 is TGTGCCAGCAGCTTAGCCGGGACGGAATTACAAGAGACCCAGTACTTC. This codes for CASSLAGTELQETQYF.

The chain combines TRBV6-5 with TRBJ1-4; D gene unclear. V lost 8 bases, J lost 5 bases, and 9 bases lay in between. Per the germline V gene, CDR1 is MNHEY and CDR2 is SVGAGI. The CDR3 extends over 12 amino acids. Written as DNA, the CDR3 is TGTGCCAGCCGGGCGCGGAATGAAAAACTGTTTTTT. Translated: CASRARNEKLFF.

The J gene is TRBJ2-2, the V gene TRBV5-1; no firm D call. The CDR3 sequence is 13 residues long. Germline values: CDR1 SGHRS, CDR2 YFSETQ. Trimming cost V 4 bases and J 7 bases, with 11 bases left between them. Here the CDR3 reads CASSGLTGGELFF. As DNA, the CDR3 is TGCGCCAGCAGCGGATTGACCGGCGGGGAGCTGTTTTTT.

The CDR3 loop reads CASSLPDRLYSPLHF. Here the CDR3 DNA reads TGTGCCAGCAGTTTACCCGACAGGCTTTATTCACCCCTCCACTTT. V is TRBV28 and J is TRBJ1-6; a weak D match, TRBD1 (6 bases). This CDR3 has 15 amino acids. Trimming cost V 2 bases and J 8 bases, with 13 bases left between them. Looked up from germline, CDR1 is MDHEN and CDR2 is SYDVKM.

This sequence joins TRBV7-6 and TRBJ2-3; TRBD2 matches 15 bases. The ends lost 1 base at V and 6 bases at J; junction bases unmatched: 17. This CDR3 comprises 21 residues. Germline values: CDR1 SGHVS, CDR2 FNYEAQ. CDR3 coding DNA: TGTGCCAGCAGCTTAGTTCCTGGACTAGCGGGAGGGCCTGGGATCACTGATACGCAGTATTTT. It specifies CASSLVPGLAGGPGITDTQYF. Using reference TRBV7-6 and TRBJ2-3 for the parts outside the CDR3, the full variable domain is GAGVSQSPRYKVTKRGQDVALRCDPISGHVSLYWYRQALGQGPEFLTYFNYEAQQDKSGLPNDRFSAERPEGSISTLTIQRTEQRDSAMYRCASSLVPGLAGGPGITDTQYFGPGTRLTVL.

This rearrangement joins TRBV9 to TRBJ2-1; TRBD1 matches 9 bases. Germline V gene data show CDR1 as SGDLS and CDR2 as YYNGEE. Losses at the gene ends were 4 bases for V and 1 base for J; bases not matched to a gene: 9. The CDR3 runs to 17 residues. For the CDR3, the DNA is TGTGCCAGCAGCTTCCGACAGGGGGTAGCATCCTACAATGAGCAGTTCTTC. As protein: CASSFRQGVASYNEQFF.

This chain uses TRBV6-5 with TRBJ2-5; TRBD2 matches at 9 bases. Germline V lookup: CDR1 MNHEY, CDR2 SVGAGI. This CDR3 contains 16 residues. The V gene end was trimmed by 2 bases and the J gene end by 5 bases; junction bases not matched to a gene: 9. In DNA form, the CDR3 reads TGTGCCAGCAGTTACGGGCGGGAGGGCCGAGGGGAGACCCAGTACTTC. Its translation is CASSYGREGRGETQYF.

V usage is TRBV6-5 and J usage is TRBJ1-3; 7 bases match TRBD1. J lost 0 bases, V lost 7 bases, and 3 bases had no gene match. This CDR3 region has 14 residues. Germline values: CDR1 MNHEY, CDR2 SVGAGI. This CDR3 reads CASTGTVSGNTIYF. CDR3 bases: TGTGCCAGCACCGGGACAGTCTCTGGAAACACCATATATTTT.

The CDR3 sequence is CASSSGLAGGNEQFF. The CDR3 bases are TGCGCCAGCAGCTCGGGACTAGCGGGAGGCAATGAGCAGTTCTTC. The genes are TRBV5-1 and TRBJ2-1; 15 nucleotides match TRBD2. The V gene end was trimmed by 3 bases and the J gene end by 6 bases; junction bases not matched to a gene: 1. Germline lookup yields CDR1 SGHRS and CDR2 YFSETQ. CDR3 length equals 15 residues.

J is TRBJ2-5 and V is TRBV5-1; 9 bases map to TRBD1. Germline CDR1 is SGHRS and CDR2 is YFSETQ. The CDR3 is 18 amino acids. J lost 1 base, V lost 4 bases, and 14 bases had no gene match. CDR3 protein: CASSPLRDREGTQETQYF. The CDR3 nucleotides are TGCGCCAGCAGCCCGCTAAGGGACAGGGAGGGTACCCAAGAGACCCAGTACTTC.

This chain uses TRBV29-1 with TRBJ2-1; the D gene is possibly TRBD1 (6 bases). The CDR3 length is 11 residues. V was pared by 3 bases and J by 7 bases, with 7 bases between. Germline-derived CDR1 and CDR2 are SQVTM and ANQGSEA. The CDR3 DNA reads as TGCAGCGTTGACAGGGGAAATGAGCAGTTCTTC. Translation gives CSVDRGNEQFF.

The gene calls are TRBV19 and TRBJ1-2; TRBD1 matches at 7 bases. J gave up 0 bases and V 7 bases, and 8 bases lay outside the gene matches. CDR1 and CDR2 from the germline V gene are LNHDA and SQIVND (reference sequence). This CDR3 comprises 15 residues. The CDR3 sequence is CASTGTVPANYGYTF. Here the CDR3 DNA reads TGTGCCAGTACCGGGACAGTTCCAGCTAACTATGGCTACACCTTC. The variable domain in full, completed from reference TRBV19 and TRBJ1-2, reads DGGITQSPKYLFRKEGQNVTLSCEQNLNHDAMYWYRQDPGQGLRLIYYSQIVNDFQKGDIAEGYSVSREKKESFPLTVTSAQKNPTAFYLCASTGTVPANYGYTFGSGTRLTVV.